This T cell receptor (beta chain) was recovered during a study of spatial heterogeneity in lung cancer. In the study overall: Counts of TCR transcripts in tumor regions correlated strongly with a matched bulk RNA-seq T cell module score. Findings and caveats of the study: How many expanded intratumoral alpha and beta TCRs were present tracked the tumor mutation count, which was a count of nonsynonymous mutations.

Trimming shortened V by 4 bases and J by 7 bases, and 11 bases separated the two germline ends. CDR3 size: 13 residues. CDR1 WSHSY and CDR2 SAAADI come from the germline V gene. By frequency in the sample, this clonotype is medium-sized. Its matching antigen is unknown. Single TCR cDNA molecules each had their own unique molecular identifier. TCRdb re-analysed the 5' RACE reads in MiXCR, keeping a single row per CDR3 protein. In the table there are fewer than 10,000 distinct CDR3 sequences, approximately 5% of which are singletons. This sample's time point: sample taken at primary tumor resection. The donor population consisted of approximately 70 patients with untreated, early-stage non-small cell lung cancer. Material for sequencing was whole RNA from tumor, nontumor lung or frozen PBMC, left unsorted.

The V gene is TRBV10-2, the J gene TRBJ2-1; D ambiguous. The sequence derives from a female donor with early-stage non-small cell lung cancer. Sample: lung tumor tissue, taken at surgery. The CDR3 is CASSATIGNEQFF. CDR3 DNA sequence: TGCGCCAGCAGTGCGACGATCGGAAATGAGCAGTTCTTC.